These 18 T cell receptor beta chains came from one sample sequenced in a study of T cell repertoires in ileal Crohn's disease. Described time point: inflamed ileum from the surgical specimen. This table comes from immunoSEQ multiplex PCR, and its TCRdb copy is limited to in-frame clones, with some not included. Of about 15,000 clones in the sample, roughly 76% were seen once. The sample was ileal tissue. The origin of the receptors is an adult with Crohn's disease.

The V call is TRBV6-6, the J call TRBJ1-1, with D maybe TRBD1 (6 bases). Between the trimmed V and J ends, which lost 7 bases and 5 bases, there was a span of 20 bases. CDR3 length: 15 amino acids. Germline V gives CDR1 MNHNY, CDR2 SVGAGI (reference sequence). For the CDR3, the DNA is TGTGCCAGCATCTACTTTCCAGGGGTGGGGACTGAAGCTTTCTTT. Its protein is CASIYFPGVGTEAFF.

The rearrangement links TRBV6-1 to TRBJ2-7, with 7 positions matching TRBD2. The CDR3 loop spans 14 amino acids. Germline values: CDR1 MNHNS, CDR2 SASEGT. V shed 2 bases, J shed 6 bases, and the junction held 7 bases outside the gene matches. The CDR3 DNA is TGTGCCAGCAGTGAACGCTGGCCGGGAGGCGAGCAGTACTTC. This sequence encodes CASSERWPGGEQYF.

This clone was counted between two and nine times. The rearrangement links TRBV5-5 to TRBJ2-7, with 10 bases identical to TRBD1. V shed 1 base and J 3 bases; nucleotides not matched to a gene: 4. The CDR3 has 15 amino acids. Germline V gene lookup returns CDR1 SGHKS and CDR2 YYEKEE (reference sequence). The CDR3 region has the DNA TGTGCCAGCAGCTTGTTGGGACAGGGGTACTACGAGCAGTACTTC. Its translation is CASSLLGQGYYEQYF.

J is TRBJ1-4 and V is TRBV6-1, with 7 bases aligning to TRBD1. With 4 bases clipped from V and 7 bases from J, the junction kept 12 bases outside the gene matches. Per the germline V gene, CDR1 is MNHNS and CDR2 is SASEGT. This CDR3 is 16 amino acids long. CDR3 residues: CASSARQGRSSEKLFF. The DNA for the CDR3 is TGTGCCAGCAGTGCCCGACAGGGACGTTCTAGTGAAAAACTGTTTTTT.

The chain has TRBV5-1 and TRBJ2-7; D may be TRBD2 (6 bases). Germline V gene data show CDR1 as SGHRS and CDR2 as YFSETQ. The CDR3 sequence is 14 residues long. The ends were cut back, 3 bases at V and 4 bases at J, with 14 bases in the middle. This CDR3 reads CASSSGTPGYEQYF. The DNA for the CDR3 is TGCGCCAGCAGCTCCGGGACTCCGGGGTACGAGCAGTACTTC.

This rearrangement joins TRBV18 to TRBJ2-3, with 8 bases lining up with TRBD2. Germline-derived CDR1 and CDR2 are KGHSH and LQKENI. The CDR3 loop spans 15 amino acids. V lost 2 bases to trimming and J lost 3 bases; unmatched junction nucleotides: 4. CDR3 amino acids: CASSPGASGTDTQYF. The CDR3 DNA follows: TGTGCCAGCTCACCAGGAGCTAGCGGGACAGATACGCAGTATTTT.

The CDR3 protein is CASSQGDRGNSPLHF. As DNA, the CDR3 is TGTGCCAGCAGCCAGGGGGACAGAGGAAATTCACCCCTCCACTTT. V gene TRBV7-2 combines with J gene TRBJ1-6; 7 bases agree with TRBD1. With 5 bases clipped from V and 7 bases from J, the junction kept 8 bases outside the gene matches. The CDR3 has 15 residues. The germline CDR1 and CDR2 sequences are SGHTA and FQGNSA.

The rearrangement uses TRBV21-1 and TRBJ2-3; the D call in the table, TRBD2, was not verified against the DNA. TRBV21-1 is classified as a pseudogene. The CDR3 extends over 22 amino acids. The CDR3 protein is CASSKFKKERERVRASTDTQYF. CDR3 nucleotide sequence: TGTGCCAGCAGCAAATTTAAAAAGGAGCGGGAGAGGGTTCGGGCTAGCACAGATACGCAGTATTTT.

The chain employs TRBV25-1 and TRBJ1-2; D gene ambiguous. This CDR3 has 16 amino acids. Per the germline V gene, CDR1 is MGHDK and CDR2 is SYGVNS. V was clipped by 0 bases and J by 0 bases, with 11 bases between them. CDR3 coding DNA: TGTGCCAGCAGTGAATACCCCAGGAATTCTAACTATGGCTACACCTTC. Encoded protein: CASSEYPRNSNYGYTF.

V gene TRBV5-1 combines with J gene TRBJ2-2; 10 positions agree with TRBD2. Germline CDR1 reads SGHRS; CDR2 reads YFSETQ. With V trimmed by 3 bases and J by 4 bases, 12 bases remained unmatched. The CDR3 totals 18 residues. In DNA, the CDR3 is TGCGCCAGCAGCTGGGTCCAAGCGGGGGGGCGAAGCACCGGGGAGCTGTTTTTT. Protein: CASSWVQAGGRSTGELFF.

CDR3 coding DNA: TGTGCCAGCAGCTTACAGGGTACCCCCACCGGGGAGCTGTTTTTT. Translated, it gives CASSLQGTPTGELFF. The J gene is TRBJ2-2, the V gene TRBV5-4; D is possibly TRBD1 (6 bases). This CDR3 is 15 amino acids long. Looked up from germline, CDR1 is SGHNT and CDR2 is YYREEE (reference sequence). Between the trimmed V and J ends, which lost 2 bases and 4 bases, there was a span of 12 bases.

Turning to this clone: The sample carries other DNA sequences with the same CDR3. The J gene is TRBJ2-7, the V gene TRBV2; 9 bases are shared with TRBD1. The CDR3 sequence is 12 residues long. Germline CDR1 reads SNHLY; CDR2 reads FYNNEI. Trimming at V came to 7 bases and at J to 6 bases, leaving 4 bases not matched to a gene. CDR3 coding DNA: TGTGCCAGCACCGGGACAGGGAGCGAGCAGTACTTC. It translates to CASTGTGSEQYF.

V gene TRBV18 combines with J gene TRBJ2-7; D is uncertain. Trimming shortened V by 3 bases and J by 6 bases, and 15 bases separated the two germline ends. Germline V gene sequence: CDR1 KGHSH, CDR2 LQKENI. The CDR3 sequence is 14 residues long. As DNA, the CDR3 is TGTGCCAGCTCACCCGAGGTTCCTCCCACCGAGCAGTACTTC. Translated, it gives CASSPEVPPTEQYF. Combining the CDR3 with reference TRBV18 and TRBJ2-7 gives the whole variable domain NAGVMQNPRHLVRRRGQEARLRCSPMKGHSHVYWYRQLPEEGLKFMVYLQKENIIDESGMPKERFSAEFPKEGPSILRIQQVVRGDSAAYFCASSPEVPPTEQYFGPGTRLTVT.

Relative to its sample, this clone is medium-sized. J is TRBJ2-6 and V is TRBV7-3; no reliable D call. The germline gives CDR1 SGHTA, CDR2 FQGTGA. The CDR3 totals 15 residues. Trimming removed 5 bases at V and 1 base at J, with 9 bases between. The CDR3, as DNA: TGTGCCAGCAGCCCTCAGAGTTCTGGGGCCAACGTCCTGACTTTC. Translating gives CASSPQSSGANVLTF.

The chain employs TRBV7-2 and TRBJ1-5; D perhaps matches TRBD1 (6 bases). The germline V gene encodes CDR1 SGHTA and CDR2 FQGNSA. This CDR3 is built from 13 residues. The ends were cut back, 4 bases at V and 7 bases at J, with 11 bases in the middle. The CDR3 protein is CASSSGGWQPQHF. The CDR3 region has the DNA TGTGCCAGCAGCTCGGGGGGCTGGCAGCCCCAGCATTTT.

The sample holds one count of this clone. V and J are TRBV18 and TRBJ1-1; 8 nucleotides match TRBD1. V trimming: 3 bases; J trimming: 2 bases; junction bases outside the gene matches: 8. CDR3 size: 16 residues. Germline V gene data show CDR1 as KGHSH and CDR2 as LQKENI. CDR3 in amino acids: CASSPTLTGVNTEAFF. The CDR3 DNA reads TGTGCCAGCTCACCGACCCTGACAGGGGTCAACACTGAAGCTTTCTTT. Filled out from reference TRBV18 and TRBJ1-1, the complete variable domain reads NAGVMQNPRHLVRRRGQEARLRCSPMKGHSHVYWYRQLPEEGLKFMVYLQKENIIDESGMPKERFSAEFPKEGPSILRIQQVVRGDSAAYFCASSPTLTGVNTEAFFGQGTRLTVV.

This clone was seen once. The V gene is TRBV4-2, the J gene TRBJ2-5; the match to TRBD2 covers 7 bases. Germline V gene lookup returns CDR1 LGHNA and CDR2 YNFKEQ. V lost 3 bases and J lost 5; bases outside the gene matches: 9. The CDR3 length is 15 residues. The CDR3 DNA is TGTGCCAGCAGCCAGGGACTCGGGGGGATGGAGACCCAGTACTTC. This gives the protein CASSQGLGGMETQYF.

The gene calls are TRBV9 and TRBJ1-3; D perhaps matches TRBD1 (5 bases). There are 19 residues in the CDR3. Germline-derived CDR1 and CDR2 are SGDLS and YYNGEE. V dropped 3 bases and J dropped 2 bases, with 24 bases sitting between them. CDR3 DNA: TGTGCCAGCAGCGCAGAGCCTGGGGGGGGAGGAAGTCCTGGAAACACCATATATTTT. Translating gives CASSAEPGGGGSPGNTIYF.